This T cell receptor (beta chain) comes out of a study of early T cells in non-severe SARS-CoV-2 infection. Study-level information: With bulk RNA from unsorted whole blood as input, sequencing yielded unpaired chains.

Study findings and constraints: Matching with VDJdb favored anti-spike CD8 responses (missing private and CD4 specificities).

This clonotype has a count of ten or more. The antigen remains undetermined. Unique molecular identifier tags were affixed to discrete cDNA molecules. TCRdb called the 5' RACE reads again in MiXCR, with one record for every CDR3 protein. The sample carries over 30,000 distinct CDR3 sequences, under 7% recorded once. The CDR3 loop spans 16 amino acids. Trimming cost V 0 bases and J 0 bases, with 11 bases left between them. CDR1 and CDR2 from the germline V gene are DFQATT and SNEGSKA (reference sequence). Material for sequencing was whole blood. This TCR came from an adult who was a healthcare worker with PCR-confirmed SARS-CoV-2 infection or an uninfected control (not recorded which). This chain joins TRBV20-1 and TRBJ1-4; D is possibly TRBD1 (6 bases). CDR3 sequence: CSARDLGGPTNEKLFF. The CDR3 bases are TGCAGTGCTAGAGATCTCGGGGGGCCAACTAATGAAAAACTGTTTTTT.